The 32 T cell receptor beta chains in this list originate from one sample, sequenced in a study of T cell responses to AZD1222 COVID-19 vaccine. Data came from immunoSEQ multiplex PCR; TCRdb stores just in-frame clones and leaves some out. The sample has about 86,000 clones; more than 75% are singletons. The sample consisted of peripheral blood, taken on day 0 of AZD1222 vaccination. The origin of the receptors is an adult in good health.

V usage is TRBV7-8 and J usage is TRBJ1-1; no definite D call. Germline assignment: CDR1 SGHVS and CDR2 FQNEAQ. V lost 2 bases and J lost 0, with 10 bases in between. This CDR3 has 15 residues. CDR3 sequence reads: CASSLNSLMNTEAFF. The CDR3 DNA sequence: TGTGCCAGCAGCTTAAATTCACTTATGAACACTGAAGCTTTCTTT.

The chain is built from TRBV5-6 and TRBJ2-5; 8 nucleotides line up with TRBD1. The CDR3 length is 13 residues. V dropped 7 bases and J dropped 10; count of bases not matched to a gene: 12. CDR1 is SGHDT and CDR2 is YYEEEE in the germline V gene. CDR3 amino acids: CASRDRGIEDQYF. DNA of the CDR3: TGTGCCAGCCGCGACAGGGGTATAGAAGACCAGTACTTC.

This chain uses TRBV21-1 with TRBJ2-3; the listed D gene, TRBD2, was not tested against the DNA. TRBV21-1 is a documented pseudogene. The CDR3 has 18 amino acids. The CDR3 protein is CASSRPREARPSTDTQYF. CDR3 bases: TGTGCCAGCAGCAGACCCCGGGAGGCCAGACCAAGCACAGATACGCAGTATTTT.

The CDR3 DNA is TGCGCCAGCAGCTTAGGGACAGGGGGCGTAGCAGATACGCAGTATTTT. It codes for CASSLGTGGVADTQYF. This chain uses TRBV5-1 with TRBJ2-3; TRBD1 matches at 12 bases. The length of the CDR3 is 16 residues. Losses at the gene ends were 2 bases for V and 4 bases for J; bases not matched to a gene: 5. Germline V CDR1 and CDR2: SGHRS, YFSETQ.

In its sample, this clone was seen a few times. DNA for the CDR3: TGCAGCGTTGATCGTGACTATGGCTACACCTTC. Encoded protein: CSVDRDYGYTF. The chain joins TRBV29-1 to TRBJ1-2; D is unresolved. Trimming took off 3 bases at V and 3 bases at J, with 5 bases between the two ends. Germline V gene lookup returns CDR1 SQVTM and CDR2 ANQGSEA. The CDR3 covers 11 residues.

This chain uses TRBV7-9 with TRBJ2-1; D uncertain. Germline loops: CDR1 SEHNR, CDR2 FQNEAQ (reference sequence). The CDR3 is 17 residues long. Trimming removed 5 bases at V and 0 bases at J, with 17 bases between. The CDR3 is CASSPSPSQSSYNEQFF. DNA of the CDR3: TGTGCCAGCAGCCCAAGTCCATCCCAAAGCTCCTACAATGAGCAGTTCTTC.

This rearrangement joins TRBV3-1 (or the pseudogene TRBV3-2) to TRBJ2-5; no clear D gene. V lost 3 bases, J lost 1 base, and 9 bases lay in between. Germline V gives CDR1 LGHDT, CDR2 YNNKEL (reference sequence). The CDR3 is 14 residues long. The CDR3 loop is CASSQLGPQETQYF. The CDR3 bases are TGTGCCAGCAGCCAGTTAGGGCCCCAAGAGACCCAGTACTTC.

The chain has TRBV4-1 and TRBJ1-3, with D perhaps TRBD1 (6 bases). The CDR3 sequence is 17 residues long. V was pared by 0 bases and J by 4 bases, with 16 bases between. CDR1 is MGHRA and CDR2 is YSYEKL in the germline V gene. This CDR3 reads CASSQDGRGYGGNTIYF. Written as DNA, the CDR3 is TGCGCCAGCAGCCAAGATGGGAGGGGGTATGGGGGAAACACCATATATTTT.

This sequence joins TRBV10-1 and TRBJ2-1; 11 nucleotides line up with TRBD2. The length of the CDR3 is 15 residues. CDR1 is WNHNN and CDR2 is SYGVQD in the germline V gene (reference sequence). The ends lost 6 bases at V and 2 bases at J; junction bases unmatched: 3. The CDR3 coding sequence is TGCGCCAGCAGCCTGGGACTAGCGGCCTACAATGAGCAGTTCTTC. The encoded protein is CASSLGLAAYNEQFF.

In DNA form, the CDR3 reads TGCGCCAGCAGCTTCGCCGGGACCCCCGGGGAGCTGTTTTTT. Translation: CASSFAGTPGELFF. This chain links TRBV5-1 with TRBJ2-2; D may correspond to TRBD1 or TRBD2 (5 bases each). The CDR3 has 14 residues. Trimming left V 2 bases short and J 6 bases short, with 11 bases between. Per the germline V gene, CDR1 is SGHRS and CDR2 is YFSETQ.

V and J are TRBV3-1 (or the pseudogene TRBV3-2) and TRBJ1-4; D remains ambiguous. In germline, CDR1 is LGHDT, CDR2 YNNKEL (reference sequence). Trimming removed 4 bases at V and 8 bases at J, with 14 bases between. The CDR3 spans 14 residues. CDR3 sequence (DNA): TGTGCCAGCAGCCCCTCAGACCTCGAGGAAAAACTGTTTTTT. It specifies CASSPSDLEEKLFF.

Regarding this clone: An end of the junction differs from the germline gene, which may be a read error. The CDR3 loop is CGGRAVFMNTEAFF. The CDR3 DNA follows: TGTGGGGGAAGGGCGGTCTTCATGAACACTGAAGCTTTCTTT. The chain employs TRBV29-1 and TRBJ1-1, with a possible D match to TRBD1 (5 bases). The CDR3 totals 14 residues. The V gene's germline CDR1 is SQVTM and CDR2 ANQGSEA. The complete variable domain, with remaining parts taken from reference TRBV29-1 and TRBJ1-1, reads SAVISQKPSRDICQRGTSLTIQCQVDSQVTMMFWYRQQPGQSLTLIATANQGSEATYESGFVIDKFPISRPNLTFSTLTVSNMSPEDSSIYLCGGRAVFMNTEAFFGQGTRLTVV.

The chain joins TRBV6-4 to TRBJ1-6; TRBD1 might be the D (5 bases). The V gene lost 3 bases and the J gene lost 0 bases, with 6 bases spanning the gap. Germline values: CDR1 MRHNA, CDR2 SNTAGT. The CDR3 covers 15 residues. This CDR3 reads CASSEGGSYNSPLHF. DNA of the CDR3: TGTGCCAGCAGTGAGGGGGGCTCCTATAATTCACCCCTCCACTTT.

As DNA, the CDR3 is TGTGCCAGCAGTTGGGGGCAGCAGCCCCAGCATTTT. Translated: CASSWGQQPQHF. The J gene is TRBJ1-5, the V gene TRBV28, with D maybe TRBD1 (6 bases). Per germline, CDR1 MDHEN and CDR2 SYDVKM. This CDR3 has 12 residues. Trimming left V 4 bases short and J 7 bases short, with 8 bases between.

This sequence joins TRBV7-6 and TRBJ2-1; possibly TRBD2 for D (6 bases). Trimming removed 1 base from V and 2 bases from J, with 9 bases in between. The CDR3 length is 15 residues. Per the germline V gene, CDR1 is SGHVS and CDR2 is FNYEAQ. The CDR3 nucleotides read TGTGCCAGCAGCTTAGTAGGCGGGGCCTACAATGAGCAGTTCTTC. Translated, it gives CASSLVGGAYNEQFF.

CDR3 sequence: CASTHPLAGGPTGELFF. CDR3 nucleotides: TGTGCCAGCACCCACCCATTAGCGGGAGGGCCGACCGGGGAGCTGTTTTTT. The rearrangement uses TRBV11-2 and TRBJ2-2; TRBD2 aligns across 11 bases. V lost 7 bases and J lost 5; bases outside the gene matches: 12. Germline CDR1 is SGHAT and CDR2 is FQNNGV. There are 17 residues in the CDR3.

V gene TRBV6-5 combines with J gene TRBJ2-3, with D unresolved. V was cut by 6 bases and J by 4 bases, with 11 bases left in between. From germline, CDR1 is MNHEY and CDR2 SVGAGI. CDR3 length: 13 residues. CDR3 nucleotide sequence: TGTGCCAGCAGCGGCGCTAGTCCAGATACGCAGTATTTT. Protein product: CASSGASPDTQYF.

CDR3 region: CASSPDNRGEQYF. The CDR3 coding sequence is TGTGCCAGCAGCCCGGACAACAGGGGCGAGCAGTACTTC. The gene calls are TRBV5-6 and TRBJ2-7; 7 nucleotides align to TRBD1. CDR1 is SGHDT and CDR2 is YYEEEE in the germline V gene. This CDR3 has 13 residues. V dropped 4 bases and J dropped 6; count of bases not matched to a gene: 7.

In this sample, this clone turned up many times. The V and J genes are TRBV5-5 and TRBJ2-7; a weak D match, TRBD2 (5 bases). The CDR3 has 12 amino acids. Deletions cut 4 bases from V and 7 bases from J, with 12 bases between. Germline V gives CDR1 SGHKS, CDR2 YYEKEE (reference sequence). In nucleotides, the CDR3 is TGTGCCAGCAGCATATCCCGGGGAGAGCAGTACTTC. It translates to CASSISRGEQYF.

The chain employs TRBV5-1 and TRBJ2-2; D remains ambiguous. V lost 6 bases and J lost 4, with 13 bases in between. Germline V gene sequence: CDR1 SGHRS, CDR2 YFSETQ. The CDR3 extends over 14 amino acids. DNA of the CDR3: TGCGCCAGCACTCCGTTGGACCCCACCGGGGAGCTGTTTTTT. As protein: CASTPLDPTGELFF.

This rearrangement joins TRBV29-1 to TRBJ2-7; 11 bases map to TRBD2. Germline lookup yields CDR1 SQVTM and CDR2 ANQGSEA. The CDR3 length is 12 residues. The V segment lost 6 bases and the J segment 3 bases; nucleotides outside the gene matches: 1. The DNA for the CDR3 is TGCAGCGTCGGGACTAGCGGCTACGAGCAGTACTTC. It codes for CSVGTSGYEQYF.

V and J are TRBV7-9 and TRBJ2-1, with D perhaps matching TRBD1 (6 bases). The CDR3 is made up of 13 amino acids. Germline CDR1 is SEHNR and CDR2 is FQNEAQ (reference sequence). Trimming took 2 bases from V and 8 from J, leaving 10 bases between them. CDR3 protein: CASSLTGGYEQFF. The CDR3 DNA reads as TGTGCCAGCAGCTTAACTGGGGGCTATGAGCAGTTCTTC.

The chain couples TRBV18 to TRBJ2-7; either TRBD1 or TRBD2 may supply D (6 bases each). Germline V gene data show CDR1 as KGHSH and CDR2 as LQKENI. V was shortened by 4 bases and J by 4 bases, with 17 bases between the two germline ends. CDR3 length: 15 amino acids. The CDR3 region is CASSQSGAGYYEQYF. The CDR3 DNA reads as TGTGCCAGCTCACAATCGGGGGCGGGGTATTACGAGCAGTACTTC.

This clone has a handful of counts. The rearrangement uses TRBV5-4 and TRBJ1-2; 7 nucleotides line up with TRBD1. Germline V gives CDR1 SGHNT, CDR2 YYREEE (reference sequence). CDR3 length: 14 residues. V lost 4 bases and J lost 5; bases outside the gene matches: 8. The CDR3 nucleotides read TGTGCCAGCAGCCCAGACAGGGCTGGGTATGGCTACACCTTC. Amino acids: CASSPDRAGYGYTF.

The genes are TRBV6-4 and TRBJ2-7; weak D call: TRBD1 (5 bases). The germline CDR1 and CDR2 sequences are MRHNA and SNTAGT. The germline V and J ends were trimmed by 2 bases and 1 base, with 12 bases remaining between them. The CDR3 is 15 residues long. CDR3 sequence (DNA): TGTGCCAGCAGTGACCGAGGTGACAGTTCCTACGAGCAGTACTTC. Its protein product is CASSDRGDSSYEQYF.

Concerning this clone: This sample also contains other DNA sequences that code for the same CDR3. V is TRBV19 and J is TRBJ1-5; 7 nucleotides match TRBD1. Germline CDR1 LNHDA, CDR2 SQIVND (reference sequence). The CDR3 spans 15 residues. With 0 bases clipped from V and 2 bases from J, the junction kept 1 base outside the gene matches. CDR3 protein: CASSIEGGRNQPQHF. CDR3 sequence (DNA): TGTGCCAGTAGTATAGAAGGGGGCCGCAATCAGCCCCAGCATTTT.

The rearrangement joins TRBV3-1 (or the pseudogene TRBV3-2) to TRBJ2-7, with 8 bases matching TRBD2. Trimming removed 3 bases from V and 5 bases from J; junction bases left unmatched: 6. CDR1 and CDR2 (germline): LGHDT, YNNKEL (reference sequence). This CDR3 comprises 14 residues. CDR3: CASSQGLEVNEQYF. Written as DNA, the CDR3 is TGTGCCAGCAGCCAGGGACTAGAGGTAAACGAGCAGTACTTC.

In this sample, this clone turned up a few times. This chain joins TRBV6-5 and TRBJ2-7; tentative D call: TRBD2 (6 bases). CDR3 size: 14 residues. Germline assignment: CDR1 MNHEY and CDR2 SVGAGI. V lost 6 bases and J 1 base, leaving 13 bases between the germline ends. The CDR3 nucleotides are TGTGCCAGCAGGGCACTAGCCCGATCCTACGAGCAGTACTTC. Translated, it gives CASRALARSYEQYF.

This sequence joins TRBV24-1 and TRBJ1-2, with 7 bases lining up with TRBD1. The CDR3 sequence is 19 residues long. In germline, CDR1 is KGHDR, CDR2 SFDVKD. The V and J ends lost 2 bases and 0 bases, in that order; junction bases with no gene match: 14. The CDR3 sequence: CATSDSTRTGDIANYGYTF. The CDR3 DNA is TGTGCCACCAGTGATTCGACGCGGACAGGAGACATAGCTAACTATGGCTACACCTTC.

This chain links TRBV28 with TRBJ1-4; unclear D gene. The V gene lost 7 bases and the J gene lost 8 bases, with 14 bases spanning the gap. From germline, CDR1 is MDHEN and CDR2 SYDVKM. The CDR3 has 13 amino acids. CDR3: CASIPHSREKLFF. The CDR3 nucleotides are TGTGCCAGCATCCCCCACTCTAGGGAAAAACTGTTTTTT.

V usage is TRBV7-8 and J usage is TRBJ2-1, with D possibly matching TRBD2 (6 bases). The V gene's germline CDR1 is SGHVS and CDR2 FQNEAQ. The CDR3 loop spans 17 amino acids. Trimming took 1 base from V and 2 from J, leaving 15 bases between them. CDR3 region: CASSLGELAATYNEQFF. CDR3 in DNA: TGTGCCAGCAGCTTAGGAGAATTAGCGGCTACCTACAATGAGCAGTTCTTC.

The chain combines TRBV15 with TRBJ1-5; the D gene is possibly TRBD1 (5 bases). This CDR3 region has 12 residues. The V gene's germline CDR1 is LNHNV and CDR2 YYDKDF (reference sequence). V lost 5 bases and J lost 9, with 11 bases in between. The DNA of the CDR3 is TGTGCCACCAGCCTCCGGGACCCGCCCCAGCATTTT. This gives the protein CATSLRDPPQHF.